Following are 32 T cell receptor beta chains from one sample sequenced in a study of spatial heterogeneity in lung cancer. Each CDR3 protein is one row after TCRdb ran MiXCR on the 5' RACE reads. The repertoire consists of 9,500 to 15,000 distinct CDR3 sequences, with roughly 6.2% occurring once and the leading ten covering approximately 10%. Described time point: sample taken at primary tumor resection. Whole RNA from tumor, nontumor lung or frozen PBMC was sequenced unsorted. The sequencing here drew on normal lung tissue next to the tumor, taken at surgery. These TCRs come from a male donor with early-stage non-small cell lung cancer.

This clonotype was found many times. The chain couples TRBV30 to TRBJ1-1, with unresolved D. CDR3 length equals 13 residues. The V and J ends lost 4 bases and 2 bases respectively, with 11 bases between them. CDR1 and CDR2 from the germline V gene are GTSNPN and SVGIG (reference sequence). The DNA of the CDR3 is TGTGCCTGGAATTCCGGCATTAACACTGAAGCTTTCTTT. Translation gives CAWNSGINTEAFF. Complete variable domain (other parts from reference TRBV30 and TRBJ1-1): SQTIHQWPATLVQPVGSPLSLECTVEGTSNPNLYWYRQAAGRGLQLLFYSVGIGQISSEVPQNLSASRPQDRQFILSSKKLLLSDSGFYLCAWNSGINTEAFFGQGTRLTVV.

This clonotype was detected a few times. This sequence joins TRBV29-1 and TRBJ2-2, with TRBD2 identical over 7 bases. Per germline, CDR1 SQVTM and CDR2 ANQGSEA. This CDR3 region has 12 residues. V shed 2 bases and J 6 bases; nucleotides not matched to a gene: 0. The chain's CDR3 is CSVERGAGELFF. CDR3 DNA sequence: TGCAGCGTTGAACGGGGGGCCGGGGAGCTGTTTTTT.

This clonotype showed up many times. The chain employs TRBV20-1 and TRBJ2-7, with 12 bases identical to TRBD2. J was trimmed by 3 bases and V by 2 bases; bases with no gene match: 8. The V gene's germline CDR1 is DFQATT and CDR2 SNEGSKA (reference sequence). This CDR3 is built from 16 residues. This chain's CDR3 is CSARPLAGGNSYEQYF. The CDR3 DNA sequence: TGCAGTGCTAGACCTCTAGCGGGAGGGAATAGCTACGAGCAGTACTTC.

V gene TRBV7-9 combines with J gene TRBJ2-2; D is uncertain. The germline V gene has CDR1 SEHNR and CDR2 FQNEAQ (reference sequence). With 4 bases removed from V and 2 bases from J, the gap between germline ends came to 2 bases. This CDR3 comprises 12 residues. CDR3 DNA sequence: TGTGCCAGCAGCTCAAACACCGGGGAGCTGTTTTTT. Amino acids: CASSSNTGELFF.

This chain links TRBV29-1 with TRBJ2-1; the match to TRBD2 covers 12 bases. CDR1 SQVTM and CDR2 ANQGSEA come from the germline V gene. CDR3 size: 17 residues. Germline trimming cut 1 base from V and 3 bases from J; bases unmatched to any gene: 7. The CDR3 region has the DNA TGCAGCGTTGAAGGTTCTAGCGGGAGGGCCGGCTACAATGAGCAGTTCTTC. It yields the protein CSVEGSSGRAGYNEQFF.

This clonotype was seen repeatedly, ten times or more. The V call is TRBV20-1, the J call TRBJ2-1; 11 bases are a match to TRBD2. The CDR3 is made up of 16 amino acids. Germline CDR1 is DFQATT and CDR2 is SNEGSKA (reference sequence). After removal of 1 base from V and 7 bases from J, the junction contained 9 bases not matched to a gene. Written as DNA, the CDR3 is TGCAGTGCTAGAGCTGAGACTAGCGGGATTACGAATGAGCAGTTCTTC. Protein sequence: CSARAETSGITNEQFF.

There are many counts of this clonotype. This sequence joins TRBV6-1 and TRBJ2-7; the D gene could be TRBD1 or TRBD2 (5 bases each). Germline CDR1 MNHNS, CDR2 SASEGT. V gave up 0 bases and J gave up 2 bases, with 11 bases separating them. CDR3 length: 15 residues. The CDR3 protein is CASSEARDPPYEQYF. DNA of the CDR3: TGTGCCAGCAGTGAAGCAAGGGACCCCCCCTACGAGCAGTACTTC.

This clonotype has at least ten counts. V gene TRBV3-1 combines with J gene TRBJ2-7; D gene ambiguous. Germline values: CDR1 LGHDT, CDR2 YNNKEL (reference sequence). This CDR3 is built from 14 residues. The ends were cut back, 3 bases at V and 3 bases at J, with 12 bases in the middle. DNA of the CDR3: TGTGCCAGCAGCCACGGTACAGTGATCTACGAGCAGTACTTC. Protein sequence: CASSHGTVIYEQYF.

This clonotype ranks as medium-sized. The chain recombines TRBV2 with TRBJ2-7, with D perhaps matching TRBD1 (6 bases). Trimming took off 8 bases at V and 3 bases at J, with 14 bases between the two ends. Germline CDR1 SNHLY, CDR2 FYNNEI. This CDR3 has 13 amino acids. CDR3 protein: CASVGASRYEQYF. The CDR3 coding sequence is TGTGCCAGCGTGGGGGCATCCCGCTACGAGCAGTACTTC.

This clonotype was seen at least ten times. This chain connects TRBV11-1 to TRBJ1-1; weak D call: TRBD1 (6 bases). Trimming took off 6 bases at V and 1 base at J, with 9 bases between the two ends. The CDR3 contains 13 residues. CDR1 is SGHAT, CDR2 FQDESV, per germline (reference sequence). CDR3 sequence reads: CASRARGNTEAFF. In DNA form, the CDR3 reads TGTGCCAGCAGGGCCAGGGGGAACACTGAAGCTTTCTTT.

This clonotype showed up many times. The chain employs TRBV5-1 and TRBJ2-1; D unclear. The CDR3 contains 12 residues. The V gene lost 4 bases and the J gene lost 8 bases, with 10 bases spanning the gap. Germline V gene data show CDR1 as SGHRS and CDR2 as YFSETQ. CDR3 region: CASSPPGDEQFF. The CDR3 region has the DNA TGCGCCAGCAGCCCGCCTGGGGATGAGCAGTTCTTC.

V gene TRBV12-5 combines with J gene TRBJ2-7; D is unclear. The CDR3 contains 15 residues. The V and J ends lost 0 bases and 3 bases respectively, with 12 bases between them. Per germline, CDR1 LGHNT and CDR2 FRNRAP. This CDR3 is CASGLVLGTNYEQYF. CDR3 coding DNA: TGTGCTAGTGGTTTGGTTTTGGGAACAAACTACGAGCAGTACTTC.

The chain couples TRBV21-1 to TRBJ1-5; TRBD1, the table's D call, was not compared with the DNA. TRBV21-1 is a pseudogene segment. This CDR3 is 15 amino acids long. The CDR3 region is CASSTGQGKDQPQHF. CDR3 bases: TGTGCCAGCAGCACTGGACAGGGAAAGGATCAGCCCCAGCATTTT.

This clonotype was recorded at least ten times. The chain couples TRBV7-2 to TRBJ2-1; 7 bases map to TRBD2. The CDR3 has 16 residues. Losses at the gene ends were 0 bases for V and 10 bases for J; bases not matched to a gene: 12. Germline V gives CDR1 SGHTA, CDR2 FQGNSA. The CDR3, as DNA: TGTGCCAGCAGCTTAGCCCGCGTGGGAGGGTCTCGGGAGCAGTTCTTC. It is translated as CASSLARVGGSREQFF.

This clonotype was seen ten or more times. The chain has TRBV10-2 and TRBJ2-5; TRBD2 is a possible D gene (5 bases). V shed 6 bases and J shed 3 bases, with 14 bases lying between them. The CDR3 runs to 14 residues. Germline CDR1 is WSHSY and CDR2 is SAAADI. Here the CDR3 reads CASRIGLSKETQYF. The CDR3 bases are TGCGCCAGCAGAATCGGACTGTCAAAAGAGACCCAGTACTTC.

This clonotype has a count of ten or more. The chain combines TRBV14 with TRBJ1-1, with TRBD1 matching over 9 bases. This CDR3 has 14 residues. CDR1 and CDR2 from the germline V gene are SGHDN and FVKESK. V dropped 4 bases and J dropped 10; count of bases not matched to a gene: 10. The CDR3 sequence is CASSLGQGPSGAFF. DNA of the CDR3: TGTGCCAGCAGCCTGGGACAGGGACCATCGGGAGCTTTCTTT.

This clonotype appeared many times. The rearrangement uses TRBV7-9 and TRBJ1-2, with D unclear. Germline CDR1 is SEHNR and CDR2 is FQNEAQ (reference sequence). The CDR3 runs to 13 residues. V was cut by 5 bases and J by 6 bases, with 13 bases left in between. In DNA form, the CDR3 reads TGTGCCAGCAGCGTCGGAGGGATAGATGGCTACACCTTC. It encodes CASSVGGIDGYTF.

In this sample, this clonotype turned up a few times. The V call is TRBV4-3, the J call TRBJ2-2; D is undetermined. CDR1 and CDR2 from the germline V gene are LGHNA and YSLEER. The V gene lost 0 bases and the J gene lost 1 base, with 12 bases spanning the gap. This CDR3 region has 17 residues. CDR3 loop: CASSQEITPGNTGELFF. CDR3 coding DNA: TGCGCCAGCAGCCAAGAGATAACTCCCGGGAACACCGGGGAGCTGTTTTTT.

This clonotype was seen a handful of times. The rearrangement links TRBV19 to TRBJ2-1; TRBD1 aligns across 7 bases. The CDR3 consists of 13 residues. The germline CDR1 and CDR2 sequences are LNHDA and SQIVND (reference sequence). The ends lost 10 bases at V and 1 base at J; junction bases unmatched: 4. In DNA, the CDR3 is TGTGCCACCGCCAGGGGGTCCTACAATGAGCAGTTCTTC. It translates to CATARGSYNEQFF. The whole variable domain, filled in from reference TRBV19 and TRBJ2-1, reads DGGITQSPKYLFRKEGQNVTLSCEQNLNHDAMYWYRQDPGQGLRLIYYSQIVNDFQKGDIAEGYSVSREKKESFPLTVTSAQKNPTAFYLCATARGSYNEQFFGPGTRLTVL.

This clonotype has ten or more counts. The CDR3 DNA reads TGTGCCAGTAGTTTAACGACAGGGGAGGGCTACACCTTC. Protein product: CASSLTTGEGYTF. This chain links TRBV19 with TRBJ1-2, with 8 bases fitting TRBD1. V dropped 5 bases and J dropped 8; count of bases not matched to a gene: 7. The CDR3 is 13 residues long. Germline V CDR1 and CDR2: LNHDA, SQIVND (reference sequence).

At least ten counts were recorded for this clonotype. The CDR3 reads CASSESGYEQYF. The CDR3 coding sequence is TGCGCCAGCAGTGAGTCCGGCTACGAGCAGTACTTC. V usage is TRBV10-1 and J usage is TRBJ2-7; D not resolved. CDR1 WNHNN and CDR2 SYGVQD come from the germline V gene (reference sequence). Deletions cut 0 bases from V and 3 bases from J, with 3 bases between. This CDR3 contains 12 residues.

As concerns this clonotype: With a much larger clone just one base away, this may be a read error. The V call is TRBV9, the J call TRBJ1-6; D is perhaps TRBD1 (6 bases). This CDR3 contains 14 residues. Germline V gene sequence: CDR1 SGDLS, CDR2 YYNGEE. The CDR3 bases are TGTTCCAGCAGCTCCACAGGGCCTAATTCACCCCTCCACTTT. Its translation: CSSSSTGPNSPLHF.

The sample holds a few counts of this clonotype. The CDR3 region is CSAWAIQGSGANVLTF. As DNA, the CDR3 is TGCAGTGCCTGGGCCATACAGGGTTCTGGGGCCAACGTCCTGACTTTC. The chain has TRBV20-1 and TRBJ2-6, with D possibly being TRBD1 (6 bases). The germline V and J ends were trimmed by 6 bases and 1 base, with 16 bases remaining between them. The length of the CDR3 is 16 residues. CDR1 is DFQATT, CDR2 SNEGSKA, per germline (reference sequence).

This clonotype occurred many times. This chain joins TRBV27 and TRBJ2-1; D is unresolved. Germline values: CDR1 MNHEY, CDR2 SMNVEV (reference sequence). The CDR3 sequence is 11 residues long. V was trimmed by 11 bases and J by 8 bases, leaving 13 bases between them. For the CDR3, the DNA is TGTGCCCGTCCTAAAGTGTATGAGCAGTTCTTC. It encodes CARPKVYEQFF.

This clonotype appeared many times. The chain employs TRBV20-1 and TRBJ1-5, with D hard to call. Per the germline V gene, CDR1 is DFQATT and CDR2 is SNEGSKA (reference sequence). The CDR3 is made up of 15 amino acids. V was cut by 3 bases and J by 0 bases, with 12 bases left in between. In DNA, the CDR3 is TGCAGTGCTAGTAAAACAGCTGATAGCAATCAGCCCCAGCATTTT. Translation gives CSASKTADSNQPQHF.

This clonotype has at least ten counts. The rearrangement links TRBV6-2 or TRBV6-3 to TRBJ2-6; D might be TRBD1 (6 bases). The germline gives CDR1 MNHEY, CDR2 SVGEGT. Trimming removed 6 bases at V and 0 bases at J, with 9 bases between. This CDR3 comprises 15 residues. CDR3 residues: CASSQDSSGANVLTF. CDR3 DNA sequence: TGTGCCAGCAGCCAGGACAGCTCTGGGGCCAACGTCCTGACTTTC.

This clonotype came up many times. The chain is built from TRBV20-1 and TRBJ1-5; 7 bases align to TRBD1. The germline gives CDR1 DFQATT, CDR2 SNEGSKA (reference sequence). This CDR3 contains 14 residues. V was pared by 4 bases and J by 7 bases, with 10 bases of the junction left unmatched. The CDR3 DNA sequence: TGCAGTGCTAACGCCGGCACAGGGGACCAGCCCCAGCATTTT. Residues: CSANAGTGDQPQHF.

Within the sample, this clonotype is medium-sized. CDR3 bases: TGTGCCAGCAGCTTGGGGGACACAAGAAATCAGCCCCAGCATTTT. Protein: CASSLGDTRNQPQHF. The V and J genes are TRBV5-8 and TRBJ1-5, with a weak D call TRBD1 (6 bases). V was cut by 0 bases and J by 4 bases, with 11 bases left in between. The CDR3 totals 15 residues. Germline loops: CDR1 SGHTS, CDR2 YDEGEE.

The sample holds many counts of this clonotype. This chain uses TRBV20-1 with TRBJ1-4; 7 bases line up with TRBD1. The germline gives CDR1 DFQATT, CDR2 SNEGSKA (reference sequence). This CDR3 comprises 13 residues. The V gene end was trimmed by 3 bases and the J gene end by 6 bases; junction bases not matched to a gene: 4. The CDR3 region has the DNA TGCAGTGCTAGCCGCACAGGGGATGAAAAACTGTTTTTT. Translated: CSASRTGDEKLFF.

This clonotype was seen repeatedly, ten times or more. The J gene is TRBJ1-2, the V gene TRBV6-5; D might be TRBD1 (6 bases). The V gene's germline CDR1 is MNHEY and CDR2 SVGAGI. This CDR3 has 15 amino acids. V lost 5 bases and J 6 bases, leaving 19 bases between the germline ends. The CDR3 nucleotides are TGTGCCAGCAGTCCGAGGGGGAGACGCGGTGATGGCTACACCTTC. This gives the protein CASSPRGRRGDGYTF.

This clonotype has ten or more counts. The chain links TRBV15 to TRBJ2-3, with a possible D match to TRBD2 (5 bases). CDR3 length: 13 amino acids. Trimming cost V 1 base and J 6 bases, with 8 bases left between them. CDR1 is LNHNV and CDR2 is YYDKDF in the germline V gene (reference sequence). The CDR3 loop reads CATSRVRGDTQYF. The CDR3 DNA reads as TGTGCCACCAGCAGAGTCCGAGGGGATACGCAGTATTTT.

The chain uses TRBV30 and TRBJ2-5; no clear D. CDR1 and CDR2 from the germline V gene are GTSNPN and SVGIG (reference sequence). Trimming stripped 2 bases from V and 5 bases from J, with 9 bases between. CDR3 length: 12 residues. In DNA, the CDR3 is TGTGCCTGGAGTTCCTTATCGGAGACCCAGTACTTC. This translates into CAWSSLSETQYF.